This T cell receptor (beta chain) is from a study of blood T cell repertoires in COVID-19. Sequenced by immunoSEQ multiplex PCR; TCRdb stores in-frame clones only, minus some. The repertoire includes fewer than 200,000 clones, approximately 86% of them detected once, and about 9.7% sits in the top ten. This CDR3 has 13 amino acids. Trimming pared 7 bases from V and 7 bases from J, leaving 16 bases between. The chain is built from TRBV12-3 or TRBV12-4 and TRBJ1-1; D is possibly TRBD1 (5 bases). The clonotype originates from a man between 50 and 59 years old with active or convalescent COVID-19. Sequencing used peripheral blood. CDR3 region: CASKVRAGGEAFF. In DNA, the CDR3 is TGTGCCAGCAAGGTCCGGGCCGGGGGTGAAGCTTTCTTT.